The next 12 T cell receptor beta chains were all read from a single sample in a study of T-cell reconstitution after alpha-beta-depleted transplantation in children. Unique molecular identifiers were used to barcode this TCRbeta library. TCRdb passed the PCR reads through MiXCR, listing each CDR3 protein once. The sample contains hundreds of thousands of distinct CDR3 sequences, around 13% of which appear only once. Material: PBMCs from the stem cell graft donor, obtained from the stem cell graft. These receptors were collected from a human donor who donated a stem cell graft to a child with combined immunodeficiency.

The chain is built from TRBV20-1 and TRBJ2-2; D remains ambiguous. CDR3 length equals 16 residues. Trimming shortened V by 0 bases and J by 0 bases, and 11 bases separated the two germline ends. Per germline, CDR1 DFQATT and CDR2 SNEGSKA (reference sequence). Here the CDR3 reads CSARDLARANTGELFF. The CDR3 nucleotides are TGCAGTGCTAGAGATTTAGCCCGGGCGAACACCGGGGAGCTGTTTTTT.

The sample holds many counts of this clonotype. This chain uses TRBV12-3 or TRBV12-4 with TRBJ2-7, with 8 nucleotides matching TRBD1. The CDR3 runs to 14 residues. V lost 5 bases to trimming and J lost 3 bases; unmatched junction nucleotides: 6. CDR3 sequence reads: CASSRDRSFYEQYF. The CDR3 nucleotides read TGTGCCAGCAGTCGGGACAGGTCCTTCTACGAGCAGTACTTC.

The sample holds a few counts of this clonotype. This sequence joins TRBV18 and TRBJ2-3; 9 nucleotides align to TRBD2. J was trimmed by 2 bases and V by 0 bases; bases with no gene match: 6. Germline V gives CDR1 KGHSH, CDR2 LQKENI. This CDR3 contains 17 residues. The CDR3 reads CASSPPLAGVNTDTQYF. Here the CDR3 DNA reads TGTGCCAGCTCACCACCGTTAGCGGGGGTCAACACAGATACGCAGTATTTT.

The rearrangement uses TRBV6-1 and TRBJ2-7; D remains unclear. Trimming took 0 bases from V and 1 from J, leaving 4 bases between them. The CDR3 runs to 13 residues. The germline gives CDR1 MNHNS, CDR2 SASEGT. For the CDR3, the DNA is TGTGCCAGCAGTGAAGCGGGATCCTACGAGCAGTACTTC. Amino acids: CASSEAGSYEQYF.

Regarding this clonotype: Given a much more abundant clone one base away, this may be a read error. The conserved phenylalanine or tryptophan normally closing the CDR3 is absent here, so this likely arose from a read error. This chain uses TRBV5-1 with TRBJ2-4, with D perhaps matching TRBD1 (5 bases). The ends were cut back, 1 base at V and 9 bases at J, with 17 bases in the middle. The CDR3 spans 15 residues. Germline assignment: CDR1 SGHRS and CDR2 YFSETQ. The CDR3 here is CASSLRDIREGIQYS. CDR3 nucleotide sequence: TGCGCCAGCAGCTTGAGAGACATCAGGGAAGGCATTCAGTACTCC.

This clonotype was detected only a few times. The gene calls are TRBV2 and TRBJ1-1, with D uncertain. V dropped 3 bases and J dropped 4 bases, with 15 bases sitting between them. The germline V gene encodes CDR1 SNHLY and CDR2 FYNNEI. This CDR3 has 15 amino acids. The CDR3 loop is CASSDARLLGTEAFF. CDR3 bases: TGTGCCAGCAGTGACGCGAGACTACTCGGCACTGAAGCTTTCTTT.

The chain carries TRBV7-8 and TRBJ2-2; 8 bases agree with TRBD2. The V and J ends lost 0 bases and 4 bases, in that order; junction bases with no gene match: 4. The CDR3 consists of 16 residues. Germline CDR1 and CDR2: SGHVS and FQNEAQ. The CDR3 sequence is CASSLASGAPTGELFF. The CDR3, as DNA: TGTGCCAGCAGCTTAGCTAGCGGGGCCCCCACCGGGGAGCTGTTTTTT.

This clonotype is medium-sized within its sample. This chain links TRBV5-6 with TRBJ2-3; no firm D call. The CDR3 has 14 residues. Per the germline V gene, CDR1 is SGHDT and CDR2 is YYEEEE. Trimming removed 1 base from V and 2 bases from J, with 8 bases in between. The CDR3 nucleotides are TGTGCCAGCAGCTTGAGTTTGATCACAGATACGCAGTATTTT. Residues: CASSLSLITDTQYF.

The chain uses TRBV7-2 and TRBJ2-7; 7 bases line up with TRBD2. J was trimmed by 2 bases and V by 5 bases; bases with no gene match: 12. The CDR3 has 16 amino acids. Germline lookup yields CDR1 SGHTA and CDR2 FQGNSA. The CDR3 reads CASSLYGGGGPYEQYF. DNA for the CDR3: TGTGCCAGCAGCCTCTATGGGGGGGGAGGCCCCTACGAGCAGTACTTC.

This clonotype was counted many times. The V gene is TRBV20-1, the J gene TRBJ2-7; 13 nucleotides match TRBD2. In germline, CDR1 is DFQATT, CDR2 SNEGSKA (reference sequence). J lost 7 bases, V lost 4 bases, and 7 bases had no gene match. There are 14 residues in the CDR3. Written as DNA, the CDR3 is TGCAGTGCTATCCGGACTAGCGGGAGTCAAGAGCAGTACTTC. Translation: CSAIRTSGSQEQYF.

This clonotype was detected ten times or more. The J gene is TRBJ2-7, the V gene TRBV5-1; 7 positions match TRBD1. In germline, CDR1 is SGHRS, CDR2 YFSETQ. The trim removed 3 bases at V and 2 bases at J, leaving 2 bases unmatched. The CDR3 sequence is 13 residues long. The CDR3 bases are TGCGCCAGCAGCTGGGGGACAGCCTACGAGCAGTACTTC. Translation: CASSWGTAYEQYF.

This clonotype was counted only a few times. The chain couples TRBV2 to TRBJ2-1; a weak D match, TRBD2 (7 bases). V lost 11 bases, J lost 4 bases, and 12 bases lay in between. CDR1 SNHLY and CDR2 FYNNEI come from the germline V gene. The CDR3 sequence is 12 residues long. The CDR3 bases are TGTGCCGGGGGGGCAGAGTACAATGAGCAGTTCTTC. Its translation is CAGGAEYNEQFF.